Sequencing of this T cell receptor (beta chain) was carried out in a study of blood T cell repertoires in COVID-19. Study summary: PBMCs, B-cell-depleted T cells, or T cells were the source of the cDNA or gDNA that made up the material.

Original processing notes: Amplification of reference gene primers provided the estimated nucleated cell counts. The table came from immunoSEQ multiplex PCR; TCRdb's copy has only in-frame clones and leaves some out. V and J calls and clone size are given by that table; D and trimming were obtained from the DNA. The table shows 85,000 to 95,000 clones, with 72% occurring only once. The CDR3 consists of 15 residues. Trimming cost V 1 base and J 4 bases; bases outside gene matches: 6. Germline V lookup: CDR1 ENHRY, CDR2 SYGVKD. The V and J genes are TRBV10-3 and TRBJ1-2; 7 positions match TRBD1. Specimen: peripheral blood. The sequence was obtained from a woman aged 80 or older with acute or convalescent COVID-19. Written as DNA, the CDR3 is TGTGCCATCAGTGAGTTTGCAGGGGGGACCTATGGCTACACCTTC. Amino acid sequence: CAISEFAGGTYGYTF.